These 23 T cell receptor beta chains came from one sample sequenced in a study of shared clonotypes between healthy human individuals. The data were produced by immunoSEQ multiplex PCR, yet TCRdb's version contains in-frame clones alone and is incomplete. The sample consists of some 240,000 clones, about 69% of them appearing once. Sequenced: memory CD4+ T cells sorted from blood. Subset defined: CD45RA-negative fraction. Every receptor here comes from a man aged 25-45 years in good health.

This chain links TRBV5-1 with TRBJ2-1, with 8 bases lining up with TRBD1. CDR3 length equals 19 residues. Germline V gene lookup returns CDR1 SGHRS and CDR2 YFSETQ. J was trimmed by 10 bases and V by 0 bases; bases with no gene match: 21. This CDR3 is CASSLADGFGTGFFGEQFF. In DNA, the CDR3 is TGCGCCAGCAGCTTGGCCGATGGGTTCGGGACAGGTTTCTTCGGGGAGCAGTTCTTC.

This clone was found once. This chain's CDR3 is CASSRDGATNEKLFF. CDR3 nucleotide sequence: TGTGCCAGCAGCCGGGATGGGGCAACTAATGAAAAACTGTTTTTT. The chain is built from TRBV7-9 and TRBJ1-4, with unresolved D. Between the trimmed V and J ends, which lost 5 bases and 0 bases, there was a span of 10 bases. In germline, CDR1 is SEHNR, CDR2 FQNEAQ (reference sequence). The CDR3 sequence is 15 residues long. Supplemented by reference TRBV7-9 and TRBJ1-4, the full variable domain reads DTGVSQNPRHKITKRGQNVTFRCDPISEHNRLYWYRQTLGQGPEFLTYFQNEAQLEKSRLLSDRFSAERPKGSFSTLEIQRTEQGDSAMYLCASSRDGATNEKLFFGSGTQLSVL.

The rearrangement links TRBV5-1 to TRBJ1-4; D unclear. V was clipped by 1 base and J by 11 bases, with 27 bases between them. Germline CDR1 and CDR2: SGHRS and YFSETQ. CDR3 length: 18 amino acids. CDR3 loop: CASSLLPIPGPRVAKLFF. CDR3 DNA sequence: TGCGCCAGCAGCTTGTTGCCCATCCCCGGGCCCCGGGTAGCTAAACTGTTTTTT.

This sequence joins TRBV7-2 and TRBJ2-5; 8 bases are a match to TRBD1. The CDR3 is 15 amino acids. Germline CDR1 SGHTA, CDR2 FQGNSA. V was clipped by 6 bases and J by 0 bases; unmatched bases: 6. In DNA form, the CDR3 reads TGTGCCAGCAGGGCTGGGACAGGCAACCAAGAGACCCAGTACTTC. Residues: CASRAGTGNQETQYF.

This chain links TRBV2 with TRBJ2-3; D assignment may be TRBD1 or TRBD2 (5 bases each). The CDR3 totals 16 residues. The germline V and J ends were trimmed by 6 bases and 2 bases, with 18 bases remaining between them. The germline CDR1 and CDR2 sequences are SNHLY and FYNNEI. CDR3 residues: CASRPDRGGFTDTQYF. CDR3 sequence (DNA): TGTGCCAGCAGGCCCGATCGGGGCGGGTTCACAGATACGCAGTATTTT. The whole variable domain, filled in from reference TRBV2 and TRBJ2-3, reads EPEVTQTPSHQVTQMGQEVILRCVPISNHLYFYWYRQILGQKVEFLVSFYNNEISEKSEIFDDQFSVERPDGSNFTLKIRSTKLEDSAMYFCASRPDRGGFTDTQYFGPGTRLTVL.

As regards this clone: This could be a read error, since a much larger clone is one nucleotide away. The chain links TRBV28 to TRBJ2-7; 8 bases match TRBD1. The germline V gene encodes CDR1 MDHEN and CDR2 SYDVKM. CDR3 length: 14 amino acids. V was pared by 2 bases and J by 2 bases, with 2 bases of the junction left unmatched. The CDR3 region is CASSLGTGAYEQYF. The CDR3 coding sequence is TGTGCCAGCAGTTTAGGGACAGGAGCCTACGAGCAGTACTTC.

V usage is TRBV6-5 and J usage is TRBJ1-3; tentative D call: TRBD1 (5 bases). Deletions cut 2 bases from V and 5 bases from J, with 7 bases between. CDR1 and CDR2 from the germline V gene are MNHEY and SVGAGI. The CDR3 contains 13 residues. This chain's CDR3 is CASSYADRNTIYF. CDR3 nucleotide sequence: TGTGCCAGCAGTTACGCGGACAGAAACACCATATATTTT.

This chain links TRBV18 with TRBJ2-7, with D maybe TRBD2 (6 bases). V lost 5 bases to trimming and J lost 6 bases, with 14 bases between them. Germline values: CDR1 KGHSH, CDR2 LQKENI. CDR3 length: 13 amino acids. As DNA, the CDR3 is TGTGCCAGCTCATACGGGAGAGGGGTCGAGCAGTACTTC. Protein: CASSYGRGVEQYF. Combining the CDR3 with reference TRBV18 and TRBJ2-7 gives the whole variable domain NAGVMQNPRHLVRRRGQEARLRCSPMKGHSHVYWYRQLPEEGLKFMVYLQKENIIDESGMPKERFSAEFPKEGPSILRIQQVVRGDSAAYFCASSYGRGVEQYFGPGTRLTVT.

This chain connects TRBV29-1 to TRBJ2-7; perhaps D is TRBD1 or TRBD2 (5 bases each). The V end was cut by 5 bases, the J end by 3 bases, with 11 bases between. The CDR3 consists of 12 residues. From germline, CDR1 is SQVTM and CDR2 ANQGSEA. CDR3 protein: CSVSRDGYEQYF. CDR3 in DNA: TGCAGCGTTTCCAGGGACGGCTACGAGCAGTACTTC.

This clone was observed many times. The chain combines TRBV5-4 with TRBJ2-1, with D perhaps matching TRBD1 (5 bases). Germline V gene sequence: CDR1 SGHNT, CDR2 YYREEE (reference sequence). CDR3 size: 14 residues. V dropped 2 bases and J dropped 1 base, with 7 bases sitting between them. For the CDR3, the DNA is TGTGCCAGCAGCTTAAGGGGATCCTACAATGAGCAGTTCTTC. This encodes CASSLRGSYNEQFF.

This clone was picked up one time. The V and J genes are TRBV6-1 and TRBJ2-1; 8 nucleotides match TRBD1. The V segment lost 6 bases and the J segment 5 bases; nucleotides outside the gene matches: 9. The germline CDR1 and CDR2 sequences are MNHNS and SASEGT. The CDR3 length is 15 residues. Written as DNA, the CDR3 is TGTGCCAGCAGCATGACAGGGGCCTTGGACAATGAGCAGTTCTTC. This encodes CASSMTGALDNEQFF.

Concerning this clone itself: The same CDR3 also results from other DNA sequences found in this sample. The V call is TRBV5-1, the J call TRBJ2-5; the D call may be TRBD1 or TRBD2 (5 bases each). V gave up 0 bases and J gave up 5 bases, with 8 bases separating them. CDR1 is SGHRS and CDR2 is YFSETQ in the germline V gene. The CDR3 totals 13 residues. The CDR3 region is CASSLAGRETQYF. The CDR3 DNA follows: TGCGCCAGCAGCTTGGCGGGACGGGAGACCCAGTACTTC. Variable domain in full (rest from reference TRBV5-1 and TRBJ2-5): KAGVTQTPRYLIKTRGQQVTLSCSPISGHRSVSWYQQTPGQGLQFLFEYFSETQRNKGNFPGRFSGRQFSNSRSEMNVSTLELGDSALYLCASSLAGRETQYFGPGTRLLVL.

The chain recombines TRBV7-5 with TRBJ1-4; the table's D call, TRBD1, was not checked against the DNA. TRBV7-5 is shown as a pseudogene. The CDR3 runs to 16 residues. CDR3 nucleotide sequence: TGTGCCAGAAGCTTCCTTGACAGGGGAGTAAGTGAAAAACTGTTTTTT. This codes for CARSFLDRGVSEKLFF.

The chain has TRBV14 and TRBJ2-3; 9 bases are shared with TRBD1. The CDR3 totals 13 residues. Germline CDR1 SGHDN, CDR2 FVKESK. Unmatched junction bases numbered 8, after V lost 5 bases and J lost 11 bases. The CDR3 here is CASSEYRGHGQYF. The CDR3 bases are TGTGCCAGCAGCGAGTACAGGGGGCATGGGCAGTATTTT.

The chain links TRBV29-1 to TRBJ2-5; weak D call: TRBD1 (5 bases). This CDR3 region has 12 residues. The germline gives CDR1 SQVTM, CDR2 ANQGSEA. Trimming cost V 0 bases and J 3 bases, with 5 bases left between them. The CDR3 sequence: CSVEDREETQYF. In DNA form, the CDR3 reads TGCAGCGTTGAAGACAGGGAAGAGACCCAGTACTTC.

The chain links TRBV18 to TRBJ2-5, with a possible D match to TRBD1 (6 bases). V was clipped by 4 bases and J by 5 bases, with 11 bases between them. Germline assignment: CDR1 KGHSH and CDR2 LQKENI. CDR3 length: 13 residues. CDR3 nucleotide sequence: TGTGCCAGCTCACTACGGGACACCGAGACCCAGTACTTC. Its protein product is CASSLRDTETQYF.

This clone was recorded a few times. This chain connects TRBV10-3 to TRBJ2-1; D may be TRBD2 (5 bases). Trimming took 6 bases from V and 5 from J, leaving 14 bases between them. Germline CDR1 and CDR2: ENHRY and SYGVKD. This CDR3 spans 14 amino acids. DNA for the CDR3: TGTGCCATCAGCGATACGGGAACTCACAATGAGCAGTTCTTC. Translating it yields CAISDTGTHNEQFF.

The chain has TRBV11-2 and TRBJ2-1, with 10 nucleotides matching TRBD2. The V gene end was trimmed by 7 bases and the J gene end by 6 bases; junction bases not matched to a gene: 12. This CDR3 spans 16 amino acids. Germline loops: CDR1 SGHAT, CDR2 FQNNGV. Here the CDR3 DNA reads TGTGCCAGCAAGGAACTGACTAGCGGGTACCCCAATGAGCAGTTCTTC. It yields the protein CASKELTSGYPNEQFF.

This clone was counted a single time. This chain connects TRBV13 to TRBJ2-2, with D unclear. The V end was cut by 5 bases, the J end by 3 bases, with 4 bases between. Per germline, CDR1 PRHDT and CDR2 FYEKMQ (reference sequence). This CDR3 is built from 12 residues. CDR3 region: CASSHYTGELFF. The CDR3 region has the DNA TGTGCCAGCAGCCACTACACCGGGGAGCTGTTTTTT. Based on the CDR3 plus reference TRBV13 and TRBJ2-2, the full variable domain is AAGVIQSPRHLIKEKRETATLKCYPIPRHDTVYWYQQGPGQDPQFLISFYEKMQSDKGSIPDRFSAQQFSDYHSELNMSSLELGDSALYFCASSHYTGELFFGEGSRLTVL.

The chain is built from TRBV6-1 and TRBJ1-4; TRBD1 aligns across 10 bases. Germline CDR1 reads MNHNS; CDR2 reads SASEGT. V was pared by 7 bases and J by 14 bases, with 16 bases of the junction left unmatched. CDR3 size: 15 residues. The CDR3 region has the DNA TGTGCCAGCACCGCCTTGACGACAGGGGGCGCAAGGCTGTTTTTT. As protein: CASTALTTGGARLFF.

The table lists this clone with a few counts. The V gene is TRBV14, the J gene TRBJ1-1; a weak D match, TRBD1 (5 bases). Deletions cut 4 bases from V and 5 bases from J, with 11 bases between. From germline, CDR1 is SGHDN and CDR2 FVKESK. This CDR3 has 13 residues. CDR3 protein: CASSLGAVTEAFF. The CDR3 DNA is TGTGCCAGCAGCCTAGGGGCGGTTACTGAAGCTTTCTTT.

This clone was observed a few times. The V call is TRBV2, the J call TRBJ2-7; 7 bases are shared with TRBD2. The junction had 6 bases not matched to a gene; V was cut back by 7 bases and J by 6 bases. The germline V gene has CDR1 SNHLY and CDR2 FYNNEI. The CDR3 contains 12 residues. CDR3 in amino acids: CASKAGDLEQYF. In DNA form, the CDR3 reads TGTGCCAGCAAGGCGGGGGACCTCGAGCAGTACTTC.

The V call is TRBV7-9, the J call TRBJ2-5; no clear D gene. Germline CDR1 SEHNR, CDR2 FQNEAQ (reference sequence). The CDR3 has 14 amino acids. The ends were cut back, 3 bases at V and 1 base at J, with 9 bases in the middle. Here the CDR3 DNA reads TGTGCCAGCAGCTTCAGCCAGACCCAAGAGACCCAGTACTTC. Its protein is CASSFSQTQETQYF.